The clone carrying this T cell receptor beta chain was recorded a few times. V was clipped by 0 bases and J by 3 bases, with 15 bases between them. This CDR3 region has 16 residues. CDR1 and CDR2 (germline): ENHRY, SYGVKD. Assay used: immunoSEQ multiplex PCR; TCRdb lists only in-frame clones, some missing. The sample carries roughly 51,000 clones, approximately 88% recorded once. This record belongs to a study of OX40 agonist ivuxolimab in advanced cancers. The rearrangement links TRBV10-3 to TRBJ2-7; D perhaps matches TRBD2 (5 bases). This specimen was CD4+ or CD8+ T cells sorted from blood, taken in a trial of the OX40 agonist ivuxolimab. The receptor was derived from an adult with an advanced solid tumor such as melanoma, head and neck, liver or kidney cancer. CDR3 amino acids: CAISESAYGGFYEQYF. The CDR3 DNA follows: TGTGCCATCAGTGAGTCGGCGTACGGAGGATTCTACGAGCAGTACTTC.